The 15 T cell receptor beta chains reported below all come from one sample, sequenced in a study of shared T cell receptors in the human thymus. TCRdb's table, derived via immunoSEQ multiplex PCR, lists solely in-frame clones and lacks some. The data hold 540,000 or so clones, with around three quarters observed a single time. Another study also made use of these data, one on human thymus T cells.

Sequenced sample: thymocytes. These receptors were collected from a boy under three years old with a congenital heart defect.

The J gene is TRBJ2-1, the V gene TRBV2; 9 nucleotides match TRBD2. Germline CDR1 and CDR2: SNHLY and FYNNEI. The V gene end was trimmed by 6 bases and the J gene end by 4 bases; junction bases not matched to a gene: 34. This CDR3 is built from 24 residues. CDR3 region: CASRASLGHTSGGRVLPGYNEQFF. CDR3 in DNA: TGTGCCAGCAGGGCCAGCTTAGGGCATACTAGTGGCGGGAGGGTCCTACCGGGGTACAATGAGCAGTTCTTC.

This sequence joins TRBV4-1 and TRBJ2-5; 12 bases line up with TRBD2. The CDR3 consists of 16 residues. CDR1 and CDR2 (germline): MGHRA, YSYEKL. V lost 4 bases to trimming and J lost 4 bases; unmatched junction nucleotides: 7. DNA for the CDR3: TGCGCCAGCAGCCGCACTAGCGGGAGGCCAATAGAGACCCAGTACTTC. This gives the protein CASSRTSGRPIETQYF.

This rearrangement joins TRBV2 to TRBJ1-2; D is unclear. The V end lost 4 bases, the J end lost 7 bases, and 13 bases lay between the germline ends. The CDR3 totals 13 residues. Germline V CDR1 and CDR2: SNHLY, FYNNEI. For the CDR3, the DNA is TGTGCCAGCAGTGTTTTCTCTCTGAGTGGCTACACCTTC. Encoded protein: CASSVFSLSGYTF.

The chain joins TRBV19 to TRBJ2-7, with 7 bases matching TRBD1. The germline V gene encodes CDR1 LNHDA and CDR2 SQIVND (reference sequence). The J segment lost 5 bases and the V segment lost 5 bases, leaving 9 bases of the junction unmatched. This CDR3 spans 14 amino acids. CDR3 nucleotides: TGTGCCAGTAGTGTACGGGACAGCCCAAACGAGCAGTACTTC. Residues: CASSVRDSPNEQYF. Based on the CDR3 plus reference TRBV19 and TRBJ2-7, the full variable domain is DGGITQSPKYLFRKEGQNVTLSCEQNLNHDAMYWYRQDPGQGLRLIYYSQIVNDFQKGDIAEGYSVSREKKESFPLTVTSAQKNPTAFYLCASSVRDSPNEQYFGPGTRLTVT.

The chain links TRBV15 to TRBJ1-2; D gene unclear. V lost 3 bases and J 4 bases, leaving 9 bases between the germline ends. The CDR3 has 13 amino acids. Per germline, CDR1 LNHNV and CDR2 YYDKDF (reference sequence). This CDR3 is CATSSLSSYGYTF. The DNA for the CDR3 is TGTGCCACCAGCAGTCTTTCCAGCTATGGCTACACCTTC.

This clone has a handful of counts. The V gene is TRBV15, the J gene TRBJ2-7, with no clear D. Germline CDR1 and CDR2: LNHNV and YYDKDF (reference sequence). Trimming cost V 4 bases and J 6 bases, with 22 bases left between them. The length of the CDR3 is 16 residues. CDR3: CATSTAYQTRSSEQYF. CDR3 coding DNA: TGTGCCACCAGCACAGCTTATCAGACCCGGAGTTCCGAGCAGTACTTC.

In this sample, this clone turned up once. Other DNA variants within this sample encode the same CDR3. The chain recombines TRBV30 with TRBJ2-7, with TRBD2 identical over 9 bases. This CDR3 has 15 residues. The V segment lost 2 bases and the J segment 2 bases; nucleotides outside the gene matches: 7. The V gene's germline CDR1 is GTSNPN and CDR2 SVGIG (reference sequence). CDR3 nucleotides: TGTGCCTGGAGTAAGACTAGCGGTCCAACCTACGAGCAGTACTTC. This encodes CAWSKTSGPTYEQYF.

This sequence joins TRBV14 and TRBJ2-1, with D perhaps TRBD1 (5 bases). The V and J ends lost 1 base and 0 bases respectively, with 10 bases between them. This CDR3 has 16 residues. Germline values: CDR1 SGHDN, CDR2 FVKESK. Here the CDR3 DNA reads TGTGCCAGCAGCCAAGTGGGCGGACACTCCTACAATGAGCAGTTCTTC. Protein sequence: CASSQVGGHSYNEQFF.

V usage is TRBV27 and J usage is TRBJ2-1; 11 nucleotides line up with TRBD2. CDR3 size: 15 residues. Unmatched junction bases numbered 3, after V lost 4 bases and J lost 4 bases. CDR1 and CDR2 from the germline V gene are MNHEY and SMNVEV (reference sequence). The CDR3 bases are TGTGCCAGCAGTTGGCTAGCGGGAGGTTACAATGAGCAGTTCTTC. Translated, it gives CASSWLAGGYNEQFF.

V usage is TRBV6-4 and J usage is TRBJ2-2; D remains unclear. V was shortened by 5 bases and J by 4 bases, with 11 bases between the two germline ends. The CDR3 totals 14 residues. Germline loops: CDR1 MRHNA, CDR2 SNTAGT. The CDR3 reads CASSCHPGTGELFF. CDR3 nucleotides: TGTGCCAGCAGTTGCCACCCGGGCACCGGGGAGCTGTTTTTT.

The chain employs TRBV18 and TRBJ2-7; 8 positions match TRBD2. CDR1 is KGHSH and CDR2 is LQKENI in the germline V gene. After removal of 0 bases from V and 5 bases from J, the junction contained 9 bases not matched to a gene. The CDR3 runs 16 residues. CDR3 sequence: CASSPPGLVPVHEQYF. The CDR3 nucleotides read TGTGCCAGCTCACCACCGGGACTAGTCCCGGTCCACGAGCAGTACTTC.

This chain uses TRBV6-1 with TRBJ1-1, with D uncertain. Germline values: CDR1 MNHNS, CDR2 SASEGT. V shed 6 bases and J shed 4 bases, with 9 bases lying between them. The CDR3 contains 12 residues. The CDR3 bases are TGTGCCAGCAGCATGGCGGGCACTGAAGCTTTCTTT. Its protein product is CASSMAGTEAFF.

The V and J genes are TRBV27 and TRBJ1-2; 7 bases are a match to TRBD1. Per germline, CDR1 MNHEY and CDR2 SMNVEV (reference sequence). CDR3 length: 16 amino acids. V shed 5 bases, J shed 2 bases, and the junction held 11 bases outside the gene matches. The CDR3 here is CASSPLDRPLNYGYTF. The CDR3 DNA reads as TGTGCCAGCAGTCCCCTGGACAGGCCCCTAAACTATGGCTACACCTTC.

The sample holds one count of this clone. The gene calls are TRBV10-2 and TRBJ2-7, with D perhaps TRBD1 (6 bases). The CDR3 extends over 14 amino acids. CDR1 WSHSY and CDR2 SAAADI come from the germline V gene. With 6 bases removed from V and 3 bases from J, the gap between germline ends came to 15 bases. CDR3 bases: TGCGCCAGCAGCACCCGAGGGGGATTCTACGAGCAGTACTTC. This gives the protein CASSTRGGFYEQYF.

V is TRBV11-2 and J is TRBJ2-5, with 10 bases lining up with TRBD2. The J call could be wrong; TRBJ2-7 is a better fit for the DNA end. The V gene's germline CDR1 is SGHAT and CDR2 FQNNGV. This CDR3 has 17 residues. The CDR3 DNA follows: TGTGCCAGCAGCCTCCGACTGTGGACTAGCGGCATTCGCGAGCAGTACTTC. As protein: CASSLRLWTSGIREQYF.